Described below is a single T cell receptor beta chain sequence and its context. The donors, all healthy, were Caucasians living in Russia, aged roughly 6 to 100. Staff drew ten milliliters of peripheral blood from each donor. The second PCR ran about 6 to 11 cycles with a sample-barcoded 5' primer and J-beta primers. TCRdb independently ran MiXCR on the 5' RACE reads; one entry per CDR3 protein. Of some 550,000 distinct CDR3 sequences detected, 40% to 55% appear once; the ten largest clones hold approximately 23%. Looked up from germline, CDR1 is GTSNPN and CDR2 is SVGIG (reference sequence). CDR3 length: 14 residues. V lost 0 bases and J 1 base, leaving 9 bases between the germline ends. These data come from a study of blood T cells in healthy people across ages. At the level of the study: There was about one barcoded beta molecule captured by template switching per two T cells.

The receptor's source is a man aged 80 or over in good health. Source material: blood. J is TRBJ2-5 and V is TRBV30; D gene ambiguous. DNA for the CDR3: TGTGCCTGGAGTGTCTTTACATCCCAAGAGACCCAGTACTTC. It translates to CAWSVFTSQETQYF.